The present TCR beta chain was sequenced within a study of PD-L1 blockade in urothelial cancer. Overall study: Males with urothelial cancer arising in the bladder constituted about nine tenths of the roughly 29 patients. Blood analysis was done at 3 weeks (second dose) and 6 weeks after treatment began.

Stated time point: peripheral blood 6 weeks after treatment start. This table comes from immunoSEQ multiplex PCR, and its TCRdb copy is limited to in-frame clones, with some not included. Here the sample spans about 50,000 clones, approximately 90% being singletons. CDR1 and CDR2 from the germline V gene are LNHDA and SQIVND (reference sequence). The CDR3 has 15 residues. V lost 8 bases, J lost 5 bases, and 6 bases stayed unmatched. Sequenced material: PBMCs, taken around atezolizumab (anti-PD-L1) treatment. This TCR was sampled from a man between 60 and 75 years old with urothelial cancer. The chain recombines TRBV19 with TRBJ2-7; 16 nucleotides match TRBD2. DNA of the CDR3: TGTGCCAGTCGGGAAGGGACTAGCGGGGGGGACGAGCAGTACTTC. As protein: CASREGTSGGDEQYF.